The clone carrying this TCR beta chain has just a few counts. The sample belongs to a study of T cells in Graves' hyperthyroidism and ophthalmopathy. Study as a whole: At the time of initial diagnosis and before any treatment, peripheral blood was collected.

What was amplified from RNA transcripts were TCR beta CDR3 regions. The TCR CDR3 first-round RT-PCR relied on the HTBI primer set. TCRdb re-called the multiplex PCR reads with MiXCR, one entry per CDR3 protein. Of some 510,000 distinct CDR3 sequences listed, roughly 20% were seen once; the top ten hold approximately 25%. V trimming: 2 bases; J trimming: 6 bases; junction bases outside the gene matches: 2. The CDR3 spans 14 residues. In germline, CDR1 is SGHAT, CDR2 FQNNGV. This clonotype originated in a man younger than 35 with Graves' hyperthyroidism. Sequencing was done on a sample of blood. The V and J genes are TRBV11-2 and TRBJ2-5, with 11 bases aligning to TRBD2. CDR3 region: CASSLSSGGKTQYF. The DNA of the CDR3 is TGTGCCAGCAGCTTATCTAGCGGGGGGAAGACCCAGTACTTC.